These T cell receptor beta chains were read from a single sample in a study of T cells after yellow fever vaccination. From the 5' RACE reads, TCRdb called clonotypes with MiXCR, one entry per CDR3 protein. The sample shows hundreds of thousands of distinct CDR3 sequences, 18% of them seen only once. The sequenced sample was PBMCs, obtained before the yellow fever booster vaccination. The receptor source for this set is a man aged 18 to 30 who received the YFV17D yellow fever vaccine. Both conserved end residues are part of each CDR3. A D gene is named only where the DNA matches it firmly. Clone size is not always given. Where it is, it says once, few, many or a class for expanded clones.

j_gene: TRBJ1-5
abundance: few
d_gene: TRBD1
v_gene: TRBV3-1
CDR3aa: CASSQGDRSQPQHF
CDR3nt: TGTGCCAGCAGCCAAGGGGACAGATCTCAGCCCCAGCATTTT

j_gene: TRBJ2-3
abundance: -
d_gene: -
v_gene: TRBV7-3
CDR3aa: CASSLTITDTQYF
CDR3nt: TGTGCCAGCAGCTTAACCATCACAGATACGCAGTATTTT

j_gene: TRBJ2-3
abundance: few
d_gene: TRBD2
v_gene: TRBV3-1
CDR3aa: CASSQGRSGGDTQYF
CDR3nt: TGTGCCAGCAGCCAAGGTAGGAGCGGGGGAGATACGCAGTATTTT

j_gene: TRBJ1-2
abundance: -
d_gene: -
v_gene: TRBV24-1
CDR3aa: CATSEGNYGYTF
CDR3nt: TGTGCCACCAGTGAGGGAAACTATGGCTACACCTTC

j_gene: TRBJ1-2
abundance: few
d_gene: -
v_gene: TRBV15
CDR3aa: CATSRDRGLGYGYTF
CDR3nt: TGTGCCACCAGCAGAGATAGGGGATTAGGGTATGGCTACACCTTC

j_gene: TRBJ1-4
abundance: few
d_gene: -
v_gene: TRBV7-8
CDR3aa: CASSLMRQGNEKLFF
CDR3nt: TGTGCCAGCAGCCTAATGCGTCAGGGGAATGAAAAACTGTTTTTT

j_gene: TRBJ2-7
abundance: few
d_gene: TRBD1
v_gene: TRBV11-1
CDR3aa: CASSYFGTGGYEQYF
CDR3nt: TGTGCCAGCAGCTACTTCGGGACAGGGGGCTACGAGCAGTACTTC

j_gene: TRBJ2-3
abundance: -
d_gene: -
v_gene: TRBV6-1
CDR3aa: CASSEAPSLREDTQYF
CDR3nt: TGTGCCAGCAGTGAAGCTCCCTCCCTCCGTGAAGATACGCAGTATTTT

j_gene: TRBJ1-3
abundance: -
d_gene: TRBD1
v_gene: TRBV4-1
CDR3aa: CASSQQTGAGNTIYF
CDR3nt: TGCGCCAGCAGCCAGCAGACAGGGGCTGGAAACACCATATATTTT

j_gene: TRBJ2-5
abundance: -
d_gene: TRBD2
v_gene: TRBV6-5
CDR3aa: CASSYSTAGTIRETQYF
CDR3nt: TGTGCCAGCAGTTACTCGACTGCCGGGACTATCCGTGAGACCCAGTACTTC

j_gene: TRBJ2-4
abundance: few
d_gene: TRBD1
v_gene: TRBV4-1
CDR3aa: CASSQGGQGRVAKNIQYF
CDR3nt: TGCGCCAGCAGCCAAGGGGGACAGGGGCGGGTGGCCAAAAACATTCAGTACTTC

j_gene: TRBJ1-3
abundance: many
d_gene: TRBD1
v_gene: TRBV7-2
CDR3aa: CASSITGDGNTIYF
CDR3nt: TGTGCCAGCAGCATCACAGGGGATGGAAACACCATATATTTT

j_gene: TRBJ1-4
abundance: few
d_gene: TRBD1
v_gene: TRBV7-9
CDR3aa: CASSLRGGAPTNEKLFF
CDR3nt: TGTGCCAGCAGCTTAAGAGGGGGCGCCCCAACTAATGAAAAACTGTTTTTT

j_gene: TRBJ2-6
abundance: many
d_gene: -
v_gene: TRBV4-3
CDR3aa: CASSQQGSGANVLTF
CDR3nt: TGCGCCAGCAGCCAACAGGGCTCTGGGGCCAACGTCCTGACTTTC

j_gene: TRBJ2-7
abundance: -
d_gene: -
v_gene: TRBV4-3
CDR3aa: CASSQQVSDEQYF
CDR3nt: TGCGCCAGCAGCCAACAGGTATCAGACGAGCAGTACTTC

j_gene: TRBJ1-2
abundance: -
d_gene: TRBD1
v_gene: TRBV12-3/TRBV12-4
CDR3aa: CASRQGSGYTF
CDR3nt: TGTGCCAGCAGACAGGGGTCTGGCTACACCTTC

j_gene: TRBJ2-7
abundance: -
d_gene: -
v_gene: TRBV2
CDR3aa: CASSDLTGSYEQYF
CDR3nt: TGTGCCAGCAGTGACTTGACCGGTTCCTACGAGCAGTACTTC

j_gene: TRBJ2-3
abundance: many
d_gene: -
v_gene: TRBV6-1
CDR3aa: CASSEAGPPQYF
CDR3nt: TGTGCCAGCAGTGAAGCGGGCCCGCCCCAGTATTTT

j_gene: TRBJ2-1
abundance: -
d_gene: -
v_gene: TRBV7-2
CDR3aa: CASSPHRDYNEQFF
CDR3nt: TGTGCCAGCAGCCCGCATAGGGATTACAATGAGCAGTTCTTC

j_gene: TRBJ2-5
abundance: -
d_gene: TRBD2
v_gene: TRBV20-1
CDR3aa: CSATGTSGGVQETQYF
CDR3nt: TGCAGTGCTACCGGGACTAGCGGGGGGGTCCAAGAGACCCAGTACTTC

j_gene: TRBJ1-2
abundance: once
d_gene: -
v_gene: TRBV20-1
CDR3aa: CSASSGVQVGYTF
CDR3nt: TGCAGTGCTAGTTCTGGGGTTCAGGTTGGCTACACCTTC

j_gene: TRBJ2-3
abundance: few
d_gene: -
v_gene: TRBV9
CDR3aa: CASSVEQPDTQYF
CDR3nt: TGTGCCAGCAGCGTAGAGCAGCCAGATACGCAGTATTTT

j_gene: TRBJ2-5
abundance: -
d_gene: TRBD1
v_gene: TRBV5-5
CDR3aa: CASSLVRQGTTQYF
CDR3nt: TGTGCCAGCAGCTTGGTGAGACAGGGGACGACCCAGTACTTC

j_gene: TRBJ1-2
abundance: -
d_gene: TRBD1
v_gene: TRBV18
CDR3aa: CASSPPGQGDYGYTF
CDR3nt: TGTGCCAGCTCACCACCCGGACAGGGGGACTATGGCTACACCTTC

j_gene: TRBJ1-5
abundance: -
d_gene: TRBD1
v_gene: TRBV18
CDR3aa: CASSPNSGTVSNQPQHF
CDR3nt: TGTGCCAGCTCACCAAATAGCGGGACAGTAAGCAATCAGCCCCAGCATTTT

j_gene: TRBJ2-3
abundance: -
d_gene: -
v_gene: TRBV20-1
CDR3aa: CSARDRRVGADTQYF
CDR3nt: TGCAGTGCTAGAGATAGAAGGGTGGGGGCAGATACGCAGTATTTT

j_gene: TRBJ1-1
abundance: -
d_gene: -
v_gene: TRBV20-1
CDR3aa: CSARAGGVNTEAFF
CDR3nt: TGCAGTGCTAGAGCCGGTGGGGTGAACACTGAAGCTTTCTTT